The source of this T cell receptor beta chain is a study of OX40 agonist ivuxolimab in advanced cancers. Study-wide context: Every 2 weeks, patients got intravenous ivuxolimab at one of six dose levels (0.01-10 mg/kg).

Germline loops: CDR1 SGDLS, CDR2 YYNGEE. The CDR3 length is 15 residues. Trimming cost V 0 bases and J 3 bases, with 9 bases left between them. TCRdb keeps only in-frame clones here, not all; method: immunoSEQ multiplex PCR. This sample yields tens of thousands of clones, of which 82% are seen a single time; more than 1.5% belongs to the top ten. The chain is built from TRBV9 and TRBJ1-4; no definite D call. This specimen consisted of CD4+ or CD8+ T cells sorted from blood, obtained in a trial of the OX40 agonist ivuxolimab. This sequence originates from an adult with an advanced solid tumor such as melanoma, head and neck, liver or kidney cancer. The CDR3 nucleotides read TGTGCCAGCAGCGTAGGAGGGATAGCTAATGAAAAACTGTTTTTT. This codes for CASSVGGIANEKLFF.